Shown below are 20 T cell receptor beta chains from a single sample sequenced in a study of T cell responses to AZD1222 COVID-19 vaccine (dated by TCRdb to the early 2020s). Library preparation employed the immunoSEQ multiplex PCR assay. The table comes from immuneACCESS by way of TCRdb, which keeps in-frame sequences with V and J called. Part of the clones is missing from these tables; in studies checked, under half for an unresolved V gene and the rest for unknown reasons. In all, the sample holds more than 75,000 clones, and 90% to 95% of those were seen once. The top ten hold approximately 5.2% of the sample. The time point label, as the study defines it: baseline before first vaccination. The sequences come from peripheral blood, collected on day 0 of AZD1222 vaccination. Receptor source: an adult in good health.

The chain employs TRBV12-3 or TRBV12-4 and TRBJ1-4, with 7 bases matching TRBD1. The CDR3 contains 13 residues. J lost 7 bases, V lost 2 bases, and 1 base had no gene match. CDR3: CASSLTGAEKLFF. The DNA of the CDR3 is TGTGCCAGCAGTTTAACAGGGGCTGAAAAACTGTTTTTT.

This chain uses TRBV7-2 with TRBJ2-1; no definite D call. This CDR3 has 12 amino acids. Between the trimmed V and J ends, which lost 3 bases and 8 bases, there was a span of 8 bases. Germline V CDR1 and CDR2: SGHTA, FQGNSA. CDR3 DNA: TGTGCCAGCAGCTTTGCCTATGATGAGCAGTTCTTC. Protein sequence: CASSFAYDEQFF.

The chain joins TRBV28 to TRBJ2-3, with D unresolved. The ends were cut back, 7 bases at V and 4 bases at J, with 12 bases in the middle. Germline CDR1 MDHEN, CDR2 SYDVKM. The CDR3 extends over 13 amino acids. The CDR3 is CASTPFTADTQYF. The CDR3 DNA reads TGTGCCAGCACCCCCTTCACCGCAGATACGCAGTATTTT. Looking up the rest from reference TRBV28 and TRBJ2-3 gives the full variable domain: DVKVTQSSRYLVKRTGEKVFLECVQDMDHENMFWYRQDPGLGLRLIYFSYDVKMKEKGDIPEGYSVSREKKERFSLILESASTNQTSMYLCASTPFTADTQYFGPGTRLTVL.

The table lists this clone with a count of one. CDR3 nucleotides: TGTGCCAGCAGCTCCTCGTCGATCGGACGGCTCTACGAGCAGTACTTC. Protein sequence: CASSSSSIGRLYEQYF. The rearrangement links TRBV5-6 to TRBJ2-7; D remains ambiguous. V lost 3 bases, J lost 3 bases, and 19 bases lay in between. This CDR3 has 16 amino acids. Per germline, CDR1 SGHDT and CDR2 YYEEEE. Variable domain in full (rest from reference TRBV5-6 and TRBJ2-7): DAGVTQSPTHLIKTRGQQVTLRCSPKSGHDTVSWYQQALGQGPQFIFQYYEEEERQRGNFPDRFSGHQFPNYSSELNVNALLLGDSALYLCASSSSSIGRLYEQYFGPGTRLTVT.

This clone has only one observation. This chain joins TRBV11-3 and TRBJ2-1; TRBD2 aligns across 8 bases. Germline V gene data show CDR1 as SGHNT and CDR2 as YENEEA. The CDR3 extends over 15 amino acids. V was clipped by 4 bases and J by 10 bases; unmatched bases: 12. The CDR3 reads CASSSQAGTRIEQFF. The CDR3 DNA reads as TGTGCCAGCAGCTCCCAGGCCGGGACTAGAATAGAGCAGTTCTTC.

V is TRBV20-1 and J is TRBJ1-2; D is unclear. This CDR3 comprises 14 residues. The germline CDR1 and CDR2 sequences are DFQATT and SNEGSKA (reference sequence). The V end lost 3 bases, the J end lost 10 bases, and 21 bases lay between the germline ends. DNA of the CDR3: TGCAGTGCTAGTCCAAGGGCAAGTCCCCGAGTCTACACCTTC. Encoded protein: CSASPRASPRVYTF.

V is TRBV19 and J is TRBJ2-1; possibly TRBD2 for D (7 bases). V was shortened by 6 bases and J by 3 bases, with 18 bases between the two germline ends. This CDR3 contains 16 residues. CDR1 is LNHDA, CDR2 SQIVND, per germline (reference sequence). The CDR3 region is CASSPWEGGLYNEQFF. In DNA, the CDR3 is TGTGCCAGTAGCCCCTGGGAGGGGGGTCTCTACAATGAGCAGTTCTTC.

With respect to this clone: Germline and junction disagree at one end, which may indicate a read error. The chain carries TRBV10-3 and TRBJ1-5; D remains ambiguous. Germline V gene sequence: CDR1 ENHRY, CDR2 SYGVKD. There are 13 residues in the CDR3. This CDR3 is CAIRDGRDQPQHF. In DNA form, the CDR3 reads TGTGCCATCCGTGACGGAAGAGATCAGCCCCAGCATTTT.

This clone was detected only once. The chain is built from TRBV24-1 and TRBJ1-5; D is uncertain. Trimming stripped 4 bases from V and 3 bases from J, with 6 bases between. CDR1 KGHDR and CDR2 SFDVKD come from the germline V gene. This CDR3 comprises 13 residues. DNA for the CDR3: TGTGCCACCAGTGACAGTAACAATCAGCCCCAGCATTTT. This codes for CATSDSNNQPQHF.

This clone was detected only once. The chain is built from TRBV15 and TRBJ1-3; unclear D gene. With 4 bases removed from V and 1 base from J, the gap between germline ends came to 8 bases. Looked up from germline, CDR1 is LNHNV and CDR2 is YYDKDF (reference sequence). The CDR3 has 14 residues. CDR3 sequence: CATSTPRSGNTIYF. As DNA, the CDR3 is TGTGCCACCAGCACCCCCAGGTCTGGAAACACCATATATTTT.

V usage is TRBV18 and J usage is TRBJ1-5; TRBD1 agrees at 7 bases. V dropped 5 bases and J dropped 4; count of bases not matched to a gene: 5. Germline CDR1 KGHSH, CDR2 LQKENI. CDR3 length: 14 amino acids. CDR3 residues: CASSATGLNQPQHF. For the CDR3, the DNA is TGTGCCAGCTCAGCGACAGGGCTGAATCAGCCCCAGCATTTT. The entire variable domain, with the rest obtained from reference TRBV18 and TRBJ1-5, is as follows: NAGVMQNPRHLVRRRGQEARLRCSPMKGHSHVYWYRQLPEEGLKFMVYLQKENIIDESGMPKERFSAEFPKEGPSILRIQQVVRGDSAAYFCASSATGLNQPQHFGDGTRLSIL.

This clone was recorded a few times. This sequence joins TRBV18 and TRBJ2-1; TRBD2 is a possible D gene (6 bases). Germline CDR1 is KGHSH and CDR2 is LQKENI. The CDR3 consists of 13 residues. V lost 2 bases and J lost 10, with 12 bases in between. Written as DNA, the CDR3 is TGTGCCAGCTCACCAGGGGCGGGGCGCGAGCAGTTCTTC. Translation gives CASSPGAGREQFF.

This clone was seen only once. The V and J genes are TRBV2 and TRBJ2-2, with D perhaps TRBD2 (6 bases). CDR1 is SNHLY and CDR2 is FYNNEI in the germline V gene. Trimming cost V 7 bases and J 7 bases, with 10 bases left between them. The CDR3 loop spans 12 amino acids. CDR3 loop: CASTEEGGELFF. The DNA for the CDR3 is TGTGCCAGCACAGAGGAGGGCGGGGAGCTGTTTTTT.

This sequence joins TRBV7-2 and TRBJ2-5; D possibly corresponds to TRBD1 (6 bases). CDR1 SGHTA and CDR2 FQGNSA come from the germline V gene. V was trimmed by 1 base and J by 1 base, leaving 10 bases between them. The CDR3 has 15 residues. Written as DNA, the CDR3 is TGTGCCAGCAGCTTAGGGACAGCCAGCCAAGAGACCCAGTACTTC. Translating gives CASSLGTASQETQYF.

V usage is TRBV19 and J usage is TRBJ2-3; the D gene is possibly TRBD2 (6 bases). The CDR3 runs 17 residues. CDR1 LNHDA and CDR2 SQIVND come from the germline V gene (reference sequence). V was trimmed by 1 base and J by 2 bases, leaving 16 bases between them. Written as DNA, the CDR3 is TGTGCCAGTAGTATAGTGGTGGCGGGGACGGCCACAGATACGCAGTATTTT. Translating it yields CASSIVVAGTATDTQYF.

J is TRBJ1-5 and V is TRBV24-1; TRBD1 might be the D (5 bases). Germline CDR1 reads KGHDR; CDR2 reads SFDVKD. This CDR3 contains 13 residues. Trimming cost V 2 bases and J 5 bases, with 6 bases left between them. The DNA for the CDR3 is TGTGCCACCAGTGATTCAGGGTATCAGCCCCAGCATTTT. As protein: CATSDSGYQPQHF.

The chain carries TRBV12-5 and TRBJ2-1, with 8 bases matching TRBD1. The length of the CDR3 is 15 residues. Germline CDR1 is LGHNT and CDR2 is FRNRAP. The V segment lost 9 bases and the J segment 0 bases; nucleotides outside the gene matches: 7. The CDR3 spells CASGAQGGSYNEQFF. In DNA, the CDR3 is TGTGCTAGCGGAGCACAGGGGGGCTCCTACAATGAGCAGTTCTTC.

This clone was recorded only once. The chain has TRBV6-2 or TRBV6-3 and TRBJ2-7; 8 nucleotides agree with TRBD2. The CDR3 is 14 residues long. V lost 2 bases, J lost 6 bases, and 6 bases stayed unmatched. Per the germline V gene, CDR1 is MNHEY and CDR2 is SVGEGT. The chain's CDR3 is CASSYGPGGPEQYF. CDR3 coding DNA: TGTGCCAGCAGTTACGGGCCGGGAGGGCCCGAGCAGTACTTC.

The chain combines TRBV11-2 with TRBJ1-1, with a weak D call TRBD1 (5 bases). Trimming removed 6 bases from V and 4 bases from J, with 12 bases in between. This CDR3 has 13 residues. Germline assignment: CDR1 SGHAT and CDR2 FQNNGV. For the CDR3, the DNA is TGTGCCAGCAGTTACCAGGGAGGCACTGAAGCTTTCTTT. It codes for CASSYQGGTEAFF.

The count of this clone is one. V usage is TRBV5-4 and J usage is TRBJ2-1, with D possibly being TRBD2 (5 bases). The CDR3 is made up of 16 amino acids. Germline assignment: CDR1 SGHNT and CDR2 YYREEE (reference sequence). V was trimmed by 0 bases and J by 0 bases, leaving 10 bases between them. CDR3 sequence reads: CASSLGSGSSYNEQFF. As DNA, the CDR3 is TGTGCCAGCAGCTTGGGGAGCGGAAGCTCCTACAATGAGCAGTTCTTC.